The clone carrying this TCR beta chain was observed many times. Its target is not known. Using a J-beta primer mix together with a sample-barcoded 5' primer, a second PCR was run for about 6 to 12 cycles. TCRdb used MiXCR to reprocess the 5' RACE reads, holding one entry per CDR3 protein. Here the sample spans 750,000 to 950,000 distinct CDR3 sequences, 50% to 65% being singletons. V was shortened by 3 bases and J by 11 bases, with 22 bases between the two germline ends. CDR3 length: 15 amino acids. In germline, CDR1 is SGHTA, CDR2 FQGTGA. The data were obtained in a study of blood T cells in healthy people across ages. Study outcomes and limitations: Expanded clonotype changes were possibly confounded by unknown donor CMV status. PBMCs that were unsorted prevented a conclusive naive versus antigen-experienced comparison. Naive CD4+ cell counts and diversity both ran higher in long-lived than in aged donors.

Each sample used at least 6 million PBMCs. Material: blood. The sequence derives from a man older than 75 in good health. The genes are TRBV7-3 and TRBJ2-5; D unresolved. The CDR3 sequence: CASSFNPDVPMKQYF. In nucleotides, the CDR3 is TGTGCCAGCAGCTTTAATCCCGACGTCCCTATGAAGCAGTACTTC.